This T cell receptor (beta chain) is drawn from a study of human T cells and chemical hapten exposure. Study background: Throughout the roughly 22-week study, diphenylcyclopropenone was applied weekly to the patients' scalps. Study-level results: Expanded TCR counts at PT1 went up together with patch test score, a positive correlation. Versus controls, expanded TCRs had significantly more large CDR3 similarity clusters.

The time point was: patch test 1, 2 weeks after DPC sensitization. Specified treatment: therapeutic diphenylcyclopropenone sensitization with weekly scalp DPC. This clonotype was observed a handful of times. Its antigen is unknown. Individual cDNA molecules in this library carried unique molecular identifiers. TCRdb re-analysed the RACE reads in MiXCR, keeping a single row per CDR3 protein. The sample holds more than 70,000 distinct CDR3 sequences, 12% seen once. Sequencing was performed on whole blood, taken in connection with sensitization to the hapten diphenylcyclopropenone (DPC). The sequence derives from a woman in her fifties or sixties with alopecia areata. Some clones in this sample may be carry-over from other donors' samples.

This CDR3 is CASRQQGAGTGELFF. CDR3 coding DNA: TGTGCCAGCAGGCAACAGGGGGCCGGCACCGGGGAGCTGTTTTTT. The chain carries TRBV7-8 and TRBJ2-2; 9 bases line up with TRBD1. V dropped 6 bases and J dropped 4; count of bases not matched to a gene: 6. The CDR3 length is 15 residues. The germline V gene encodes CDR1 SGHVS and CDR2 FQNEAQ.